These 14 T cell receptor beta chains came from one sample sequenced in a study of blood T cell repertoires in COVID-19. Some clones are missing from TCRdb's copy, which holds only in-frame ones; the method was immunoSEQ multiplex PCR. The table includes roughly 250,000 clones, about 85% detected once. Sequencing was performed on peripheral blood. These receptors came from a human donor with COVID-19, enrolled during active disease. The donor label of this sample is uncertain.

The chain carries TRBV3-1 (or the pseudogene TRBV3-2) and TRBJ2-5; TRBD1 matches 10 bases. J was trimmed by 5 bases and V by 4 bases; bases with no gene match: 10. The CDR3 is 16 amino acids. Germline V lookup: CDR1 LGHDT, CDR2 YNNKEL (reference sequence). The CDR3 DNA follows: TGTGCCAGCAGCCTCCGGGGACAGGGGACAGGGGAGACCCAGTACTTC. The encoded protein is CASSLRGQGTGETQYF.

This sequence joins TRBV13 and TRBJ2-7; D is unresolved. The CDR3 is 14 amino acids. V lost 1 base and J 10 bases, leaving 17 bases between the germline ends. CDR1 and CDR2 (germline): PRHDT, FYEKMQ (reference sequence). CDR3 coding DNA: TGTGCCAGCAGCTTAGCCCCCTCTACGAGCTCTCAGTACTTC. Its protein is CASSLAPSTSSQYF.

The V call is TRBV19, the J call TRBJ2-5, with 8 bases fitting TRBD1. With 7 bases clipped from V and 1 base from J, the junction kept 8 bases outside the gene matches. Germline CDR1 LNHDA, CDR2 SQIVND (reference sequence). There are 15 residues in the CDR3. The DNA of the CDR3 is TGTGCCAGTACCCTGGGCGGACAGGGCCAAGAGACCCAGTACTTC. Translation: CASTLGGQGQETQYF.

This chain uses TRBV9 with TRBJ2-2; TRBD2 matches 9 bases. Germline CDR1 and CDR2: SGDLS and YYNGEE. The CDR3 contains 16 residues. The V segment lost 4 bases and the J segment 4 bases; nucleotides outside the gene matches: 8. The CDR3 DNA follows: TGTGCCAGCAGCCCGCGGACTAGCGCGGGCACCGGGGAGCTGTTTTTT. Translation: CASSPRTSAGTGELFF.

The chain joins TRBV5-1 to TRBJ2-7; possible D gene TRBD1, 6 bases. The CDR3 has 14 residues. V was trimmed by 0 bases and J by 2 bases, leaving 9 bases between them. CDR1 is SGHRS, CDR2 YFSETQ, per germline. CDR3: CASSLGTVTYEQYF. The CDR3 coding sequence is TGCGCCAGCAGCTTGGGGACAGTAACCTACGAGCAGTACTTC. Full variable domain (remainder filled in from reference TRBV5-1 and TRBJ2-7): KAGVTQTPRYLIKTRGQQVTLSCSPISGHRSVSWYQQTPGQGLQFLFEYFSETQRNKGNFPGRFSGRQFSNSRSEMNVSTLELGDSALYLCASSLGTVTYEQYFGPGTRLTVT.

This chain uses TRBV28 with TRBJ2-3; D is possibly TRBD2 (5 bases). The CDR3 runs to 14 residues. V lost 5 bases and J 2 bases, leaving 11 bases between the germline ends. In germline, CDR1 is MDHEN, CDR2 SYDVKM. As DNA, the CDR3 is TGTGCCAGCAGTCAAACCGGGATCACAGATACGCAGTATTTT. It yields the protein CASSQTGITDTQYF.

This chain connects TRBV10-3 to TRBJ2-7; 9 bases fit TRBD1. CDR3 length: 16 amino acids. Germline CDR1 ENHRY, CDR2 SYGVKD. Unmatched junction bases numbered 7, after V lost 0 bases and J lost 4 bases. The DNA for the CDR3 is TGTGCCATCAGTGAGTCGCTGAGGGACAGGGATTACGAGCAGTACTTC. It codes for CAISESLRDRDYEQYF.

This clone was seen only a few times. The CDR3 loop reads CSVGGTDRYYEQYF. In DNA form, the CDR3 reads TGCAGCGTTGGGGGGACGGACAGGTACTACGAGCAGTACTTC. V usage is TRBV29-1 and J usage is TRBJ2-7, with TRBD1 matching 7 bases. The CDR3 has 14 amino acids. Trimming took 4 bases from V and 3 from J; bases not matched to a gene: 9. Germline loops: CDR1 SQVTM, CDR2 ANQGSEA.

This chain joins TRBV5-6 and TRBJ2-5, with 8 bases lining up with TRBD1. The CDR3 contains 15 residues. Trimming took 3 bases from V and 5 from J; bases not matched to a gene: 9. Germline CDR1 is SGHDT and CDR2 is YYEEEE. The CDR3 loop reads CASSSRTGTVETQYF. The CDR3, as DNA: TGTGCCAGCAGCTCGCGGACAGGGACGGTCGAGACCCAGTACTTC.

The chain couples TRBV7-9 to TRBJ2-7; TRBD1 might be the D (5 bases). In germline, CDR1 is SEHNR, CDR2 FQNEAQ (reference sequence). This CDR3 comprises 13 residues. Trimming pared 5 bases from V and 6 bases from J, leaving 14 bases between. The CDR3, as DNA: TGTGCCAGCAGCGATACCAGGGTCGTCGAGCAGTACTTC. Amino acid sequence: CASSDTRVVEQYF.

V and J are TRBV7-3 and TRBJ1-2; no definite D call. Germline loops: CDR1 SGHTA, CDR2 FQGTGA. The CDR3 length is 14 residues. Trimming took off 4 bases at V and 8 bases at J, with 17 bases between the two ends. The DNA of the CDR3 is TGTGCCAGCAGCTCATTCGCAGAAATTGGCGGCTACACCTTC. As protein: CASSSFAEIGGYTF.

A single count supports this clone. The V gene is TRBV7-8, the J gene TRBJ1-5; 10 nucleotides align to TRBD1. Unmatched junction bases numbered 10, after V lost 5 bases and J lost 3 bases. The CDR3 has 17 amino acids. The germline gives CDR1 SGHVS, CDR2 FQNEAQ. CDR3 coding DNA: TGTGCCAGCAGCCCCCTTTTGGGACAGGGGTCCAATCAGCCCCAGCATTTT. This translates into CASSPLLGQGSNQPQHF.

CDR3 in amino acids: CAWGRSANSYEQYF. The DNA of the CDR3 is TGTGCCTGGGGGCGGAGCGCGAACTCCTACGAGCAGTACTTC. J is TRBJ2-7 and V is TRBV30; D is ambiguous. The V end was cut by 5 bases, the J end by 0 bases, with 14 bases between. The germline V gene has CDR1 GTSNPN and CDR2 SVGIG (reference sequence). This CDR3 is 14 amino acids long.

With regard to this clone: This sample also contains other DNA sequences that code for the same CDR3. This CDR3 reads CASSPGQANEKLFF. CDR3 nucleotide sequence: TGCGCCAGCAGCCCGGGACAGGCGAATGAAAAACTGTTTTTT. The chain carries TRBV5-1 and TRBJ1-4; TRBD1 agrees at 8 bases. Trimming removed 4 bases from V and 5 bases from J; junction bases left unmatched: 4. Germline V gene sequence: CDR1 SGHRS, CDR2 YFSETQ. The CDR3 covers 14 residues.